This record covers a single T cell receptor beta chain. It lacks a known antigen. No base quality information exists; no much larger clone differs at one position. Donors were around 37 systemically healthy Caucasian individuals from Russia aged roughly 6 to 90 years. Each donor gave 8 to 10 milliliters of peripheral blood, drawn into EDTA-treated Vacutainer tubes. Ficoll-Paque density-gradient centrifugation was used to isolate PBMCs, with at least 6 million per sample. Trizol reagent was used to extract total RNA from PBMCs, with at least 5.5 micrograms per sample. The percentages of naive CD45RAhigh/CD27high T cells were determined by flow cytometry on a PBMC aliquot from every donor. These data belong to a study of blood T cells in healthy people across ages (dated by TCRdb to the mid-2010s). Looking at the study overall: In model experiments, template switching captured about one uniquely barcoded TCR beta cDNA molecule for every two T cells. Age-related changes in TCR beta repertoire diversity were measured in the study by deep sequencing normalized with unique cDNA molecular identifiers. Donors were grouped into four age groups: young (average 16 years), middle-aged (less than 40), aged (around 60) and long-lived (about 90). To avoid experimental bias, donors of different ages were distributed randomly across sequencing lanes. For two donors (one aged 18 to 30 and one aged 80 or older), the study analyzed two additional independent replicas of 1 million unique cDNA reads from the same blood draw. Study-wide findings and limitations: Because donor CMV infection status was unknown, age-related changes in expanded clonotypes were potentially confounded. Compared with the aged group, the long-lived group had more naive CD4+ T cells, fewer expanded clones and increased TCR diversity, a pattern suggesting age selection. Observed TCR beta diversity per million T cells fell roughly linearly with age, and a significant reduction was already apparent by age approximately 41. Estimates of total diversity based on one million sequenced T cells were regarded as lower bounds and as underestimates. Bulk unsorted PBMC profiling prevented conclusive comparison of naive and antigen-experienced compartments. A strong correlation was found between observed TCR beta diversity and the percentage of naive T cells measured by flow cytometry.

V is cut by 3 bases and J by 4 bases, and the space between the germline ends is 19 bases. Taken from cysteine to phenylalanine, the CDR3 has 17 residues. Left in the record is the CDR3 DNA by itself, 51 bases read in frame from the first base. The germline V gene provides CDR1 SGHTA and CDR2 FQGNSA. The method was 5' RACE. For sequencing, an Illumina HiSeq 2500 was employed. A second PCR of about 6 to 11 cycles was performed with a sample-barcoded 5' primer and a J-beta primer mix. A unique molecular identifier was introduced onto each TCR beta cDNA molecule by a template-switch 5' adaptor carrying 12 random nucleotides. Each sample yielded at least 2.5 million CDR3-containing paired-end reads. All of the RNA was converted into first-strand cDNA using the Mint cDNA synthesis kit, with a TRBC-specific oligonucleotide serving as the primer. Following uracil-DNA glycosylase treatment, all cDNA underwent a first 18-cycle PCR with the universal primers M1SS and BC2_uni_R. The authors processed their data as follows. For normalization, 1 million high-quality reads were randomly selected from each sample, with every read carrying a distinct molecular identifier. Reads sharing molecular identifiers were discarded rather than binned into consensus sequences. MiTCR, set to a Q25 quality threshold and the strictest error-elimination algorithm, was used for CDR3 identification, clonotype clustering and error correction. A nonparametric unseen species model with Euler transformation was used to estimate lower-bound total TCR beta diversity. Using fastp at Q25 and MiXCR, TCRdb reprocessed the public reads and kept productive beta chains. Merged by CDR3 protein, the rows form single entries marked with the most common genes and DNA. TCRdb, not the original authors, processed these V and J calls. The table for this sample lists around 580,000 distinct CDR3 sequences; around 48% of them were counted only once. Clones ranked in the top ten supply 20% to 25% of the sample.

The chain links TRBV7-2 with TRBJ1-5; TRBD1 might be the D gene, on 6 matching bases. This sequence originates from an elderly man in good health. Sequences were obtained from blood. CDR3 loop: CASSFGLRGPGNQPQHF. The DNA reads TGTGCCAGCAGCTTCGGTCTTCGGGGGCCGGGAAATCAGCCCCAGCATTTT.